What follows describes a single TCR beta chain. The antigen is undetermined. TCRdb re-derived calls from the RT-PCR reads in MiXCR, one entry per CDR3 protein. The data contain about 540,000 distinct CDR3 sequences, roughly 25% of them singletons. This record comes from a study of response to subunit inactivated influenza vaccine. Overall study findings and caveats: New T cells are recruited in small numbers by each seasonal influenza vaccination, according to the authors' suggestion.

Germline V lookup: CDR1 MGHDK, CDR2 SYGVNS. The germline V and J ends were trimmed by 4 bases and 4 bases, with 10 bases remaining between them. The CDR3 contains 13 residues. These same data were also listed under a study on T cells expressing NK-cell markers. That paper notes: TCR beta libraries carry UMIs added by 5'RACE template switching. The study sequenced eight donors, seven HCMV-seropositive and one seronegative. In four donors, dominant clonotypes made up roughly 25-60.1% of CD3+CD56-NKG2C+ cells.

The V call is TRBV25-1, the J call TRBJ1-2, with a tentative D call TRBD1 (6 bases). The clonotype was recovered from a man in his fifties who received an inactivated influenza vaccine. Sequencing used CD4+ T cells sorted from PBMCs, obtained approximately 12 days after vaccination. CDR3 nucleotides: TGTGCCAGCAGTGTAAACAGGGCCTATGGCTACACCTTC. Its translation is CASSVNRAYGYTF.